This T cell receptor (beta chain) was identified during a study of cytomegalovirus exposure and HLA in healthy donors. Whole-study findings and limits: Later analysis suggested links between common viral pathogens and several top significant clusters. Later analysis identified about 18,000 TCR beta sequences associated with HLA alleles, using a false discovery rate threshold of 0.05.

After removal of 3 bases from V and 7 bases from J, the junction contained 6 bases not matched to a gene. Germline CDR1 reads SGHVS; CDR2 reads FNYEAQ. The CDR3 length is 14 residues. Amplification used 60 Vbeta primers and 13 Jbeta primers. Some clones are missing from TCRdb's copy, which holds only in-frame ones; the method was immunoSEQ multiplex PCR. The table lists some 140,000 clones, 77% of them singletons. Remarks on this clone: What it binds is not known.

The material sequenced was PBMCs. This clonotype was sampled from a man aged 25 to 40 in good health and CMV-seronegative. This chain uses TRBV7-6 with TRBJ2-7, with TRBD1 matching 10 bases. CDR3 in DNA: TGTGCCAGCAGCTTGACAGGGGGCGCGGGGGAGCAGTACTTC. As protein: CASSLTGGAGEQYF.